This T cell receptor beta chain is from a study of graft-versus-host responses after intestinal transplantation. Sequencing used immunoSEQ multiplex PCR; TCRdb keeps in-frame clones, though not all of them. The data contain over 5,000 clones, over 70% of them singletons. This clone was observed once. A junction end diverges from the germline sequence, so it may reflect a read error. This CDR3 has 15 amino acids. CDR1 and CDR2 (germline): SEHNR, FQNEAQ (reference sequence). Material: PBMCs, obtained roughly 320 days after intestinal transplant. The chain carries TRBV7-9 and TRBJ1-1, with TRBD1 identical over 7 bases. This sequence was found in a human patient who received an intestinal transplant, so some T cells may come from the graft donor. The CDR3 reads CASSLAEGAQTEAFF. The CDR3 bases are TGTGCCAGCAGCCTAGCGGAGGGGGCGCAAACTGAAGCTTTCTTT. The whole variable domain, remainder taken from reference TRBV7-9 and TRBJ1-1, is DTGVSQNPRHKITKRGQNVTFRCDPISEHNRLYWYRQTLGQGPEFLTYFQNEAQLEKSRLLSDRFSAERPKGSFSTLEIQRTEQGDSAMYLCASSLAEGAQTEAFFGQGTRLTVV.